Here is one T cell receptor beta chain with its context. Distinct nucleotide sequences in the sample also encode this CDR3. CDR1 is KGHSH, CDR2 LQKENI, per germline. V dropped 5 bases and J dropped 9; count of bases not matched to a gene: 6. The CDR3 totals 14 residues. Sequencing used immunoSEQ multiplex PCR; TCRdb keeps in-frame clones, though not all of them. The sample consists of some 99,000 clones, 75% to 90% of them appearing once. This sample was taken from a study of blood T cell repertoires in COVID-19. Overall study context: The samples span acute and convalescent COVID-19 from the United States, Italy and Spain. PBMCs, B-cell-depleted T cells, or T cells were the source of the cDNA or gDNA that made up the material.

The receptor was isolated from a woman aged 45 to 65 with acute or convalescent COVID-19. The chain joins TRBV18 to TRBJ1-6; the match to TRBD1 covers 8 bases. Specimen: peripheral blood. Written as DNA, the CDR3 is TGTGCCAGCTCATCAGGACAGGGTAGTTCACCCCTCCACTTT. This gives the protein CASSSGQGSSPLHF.